Listed below are T cell receptor beta chains from one sample, sequenced in a study of T cell repertoires in cytomegalovirus infection. TCRdb reanalysed the reads using MiXCR and keeps one entry per CDR3 protein. This sample yields roughly 570,000 distinct CDR3 sequences, of which about 40% are seen a single time; 48% belongs to the top ten. Their specific antigens are unknown. This sample comprised cultured PBMCs, obtained from culture after CMV antigen stimulation. Receptor source: a human donor in good health (CMV status not recorded). Some clones in this sample may be carry-over from other donors' samples. Both conserved end residues are part of each CDR3. D genes are given only for firm matches. The listing skips clone size in some rows; elsewhere it reads once, few, many or a size class.

V gene	D gene	clone size	J gene	CDR3 protein	CDR3 DNA
TRBV12-3/TRBV12-4	TRBD1	-	TRBJ1-5	CASSLATGDAQQPQHF	TGTGCCAGCAGTTTGGCCACAGGGGACGCCCAGCAGCCCCAGCATTTT
TRBV19	-	-	TRBJ1-6	CASTKQQGSSYNSPLHF	TGTGCCAGTACCAAGCAGCAGGGGAGCTCCTATAATTCACCCCTCCACTTT
TRBV7-8	TRBD2	many	TRBJ2-1	CASSLEGRAVPGNEQFF	TGTGCCAGCAGCTTAGAGGGGAGGGCCGTTCCGGGGAATGAGCAGTTCTTC
TRBV3-1	TRBD2	once	TRBJ2-1	CASSRQGGLAGEFF	TGTGCCAGCAGCCGACAGGGGGGACTAGCGGGAGAGTTCTTC
TRBV6-2/TRBV6-3	TRBD2	-	TRBJ2-3	CASSTRRTSGRVGTDTQYF	TGTGCCAGCAGTACCCGCCGGACTAGCGGGAGAGTCGGCACAGATACGCAGTATTTT
TRBV7-8	TRBD1	few	TRBJ2-1	CASSLSPGTGGSYEQFF	TGTGCCAGCAGCTTATCTCCCGGGACAGGGGGGTCATATGAGCAGTTCTTC
TRBV7-2	-	-	TRBJ2-6	CASSFTGTGANVLTF	TGTGCCAGCAGCTTCACCGGGACTGGGGCCAACGTCCTGACTTTC
TRBV6-2/TRBV6-3	-	-	TRBJ2-1	CASGGLSWDEQFF	TGTGCCAGCGGTGGGCTCTCTTGGGATGAGCAGTTCTTC
TRBV7-2	-	many	TRBJ1-2	CASTLMGSNYGYTF	TGTGCCAGCACCCTTATGGGGAGTAACTATGGCTACACCTTC
TRBV6-6	-	-	TRBJ2-1	CASSERDLRVNEQFF	TGTGCCAGCAGTGAGAGGGACCTACGAGTCAATGAGCAGTTCTTC
TRBV5-6	-	-	TRBJ2-1	CASSRADLRGEQFF	TGTGCCAGCAGCCGGGCAGACTTGAGGGGTGAGCAGTTCTTC
TRBV5-6	-	-	TRBJ2-7	CASTNRGPQYEQYF	TGTGCCAGCACTAACCGAGGGCCCCAATACGAGCAGTACTTC
TRBV7-9	TRBD2	-	TRBJ2-1	CASSFPSGSPYNEQFF	TGTGCCAGCAGCTTCCCTAGCGGGAGCCCCTACAATGAGCAGTTCTTC
TRBV7-9	-	-	TRBJ2-4	CASSLSGPVAKNIQYF	TGTGCCAGCAGCTTGTCGGGACCAGTAGCCAAAAACATTCAGTACTTC
TRBV7-2	-	many	TRBJ2-7	CASSPGLPPSYEQYF	TGTGCCAGCAGCCCTGGACTACCACCTTCCTACGAGCAGTACTTC
TRBV27	TRBD2	-	TRBJ2-7	CASSLSIGDYITYEQYF	TGTGCCAGCAGTTTATCCATAGGGGACTACATTACCTACGAGCAGTACTTC
TRBV28	-	few	TRBJ1-5	CASTSYPGSNQPQHF	TGTGCCAGCACATCCTACCCAGGGAGCAATCAGCCCCAGCATTTT
TRBV18	-	-	TRBJ1-1	CASRDSIGTEAFF	TGTGCCAGCAGAGACTCGATTGGTACTGAAGCTTTCTTT
TRBV7-2	TRBD2	-	TRBJ2-7	CASSSSGVSDEQYF	TGTGCCAGCAGCTCCAGCGGGGTAAGCGACGAGCAGTACTTC
TRBV10-2	-	-	TRBJ1-4	CASSDMGTLEKLFF	TGCGCCAGCAGTGATATGGGGACACTTGAAAAACTGTTTTTT
TRBV4-3	-	-	TRBJ1-4	CASSALDNGNEELFF	TGCGCCAGCAGCGCTTTGGATAATGGGAATGAAGAACTGTTTTTT
TRBV15	TRBD1	-	TRBJ1-6	CATSRPGQEYNSPLHF	TGTGCCACCAGCAGACCGGGACAGGAGTATAATTCACCCCTCCACTTT
TRBV7-2	TRBD2	many	TRBJ2-1	CASSLRTGLADSYNEQFF	TGTGCCAGCAGCTTAAGGACGGGACTAGCGGACTCCTACAATGAGCAGTTCTTC
TRBV7-6	TRBD2	-	TRBJ2-2	CATDRGRASGANTGELFF	TGTGCCACCGATAGGGGCAGGGCTAGCGGGGCCAACACCGGGGAGCTGTTTTTT
TRBV7-2	TRBD1	many	TRBJ1-2	CASSLWTSDRGHGYTF	TGTGCCAGCAGCTTATGGACCTCGGACAGGGGGCATGGCTACACCTTC
TRBV7-2	-	few	TRBJ1-6	CASSSQPSYNSPLHF	TGTGCCAGCAGCTCCCAACCCAGCTATAATTCACCCCTCCACTTT
TRBV28	-	once	TRBJ2-1	CASSLLGQILNEQFF	TGTGCCAGCAGTTTATTAGGCCAGATTCTCAATGAGCAGTTCTTC
TRBV19	-	few	TRBJ1-2	CASSEGPYYGYTF	TGTGCCAGTAGTGAGGGACCGTACTATGGCTACACCTTC
TRBV11-2	TRBD2	-	TRBJ2-3	CASSFTSGSSDTQYF	TGCGCCAGCAGCTTTACTAGCGGGAGTTCAGATACGCAGTATTTT
TRBV18	-	few	TRBJ1-5	CASSPRAEGKKPQHF	TGTGCCAGCTCACCCCGGGCGGAGGGAAAAAAGCCCCAGCATTTT
TRBV7-2	TRBD2	-	TRBJ2-5	CASSLSLADTAQYF	TGTGCCAGCAGCTTAAGCCTAGCGGATACGGCCCAGTACTTC
TRBV10-3	-	few	TRBJ2-7	CAISDIQVYEQYF	TGTGCCATCAGTGATATCCAGGTTTACGAGCAGTACTTC
TRBV7-6	-	many	TRBJ2-1	CASRSWTGRERYNEQFF	TGTGCCAGCCGATCCTGGACCGGGAGAGAACGATACAATGAGCAGTTCTTC
TRBV2	-	-	TRBJ1-6	CASRDSTNSPLHF	TGTGCCAGCAGGGACAGTACTAATTCACCCCTCCACTTT